This TCR beta chain appears in the sequencing data of a study of spatial heterogeneity in lung cancer. Across the whole study: Sequenced were any available follow-up PBMC samples, which had been obtained a median of around two years after resection.

Concerning this clonotype itself: The antigen remains undetermined.

The V and J ends lost 8 bases and 5 bases respectively, with 6 bases between them. The CDR3 has 10 amino acids. CDR1 is SNHLY and CDR2 is FYNNEI in the germline V gene. Whole-study findings and limits: Tumor TCRs that were ubiquitous and expanded showed up in blood more at resection than follow-up.

Every molecule of TCR cDNA had its own unique molecular identifier. TCRdb re-called the 5' RACE reads through MiXCR, storing one row per CDR3 protein. The table includes about 120,000 distinct CDR3 sequences, more than 9% detected once. Time point meaning: blood at routine non-recurrence follow-up after resection. Whole RNA obtained from tumor, nontumor lung or frozen PBMC underwent sequencing without sorting. The rearrangement joins TRBV2 to TRBJ2-5; D is possibly TRBD1 or TRBD2 (5 bases each). This receptor was identified in a male donor with early-stage non-small cell lung cancer. Sequenced here: PBMCs, sampled at follow-up. CDR3 in DNA: TGTGCCAGCGGGACGGAGACCCAGTACTTC. Its protein product is CASGTETQYF.